This T cell receptor beta chain appears in the sequencing data of a study of T cell responses to AZD1222 COVID-19 vaccine. Note on this clone: Its antigen is as yet unknown.

Clones were sequenced by immunoSEQ multiplex PCR, and TCRdb holds only the in-frame ones, with some missing. In the table there are 180,000 or so clones, 88% of which are singletons. The length of the CDR3 is 15 residues. CDR1 MDHEN and CDR2 SYDVKM come from the germline V gene. V shed 7 bases, J shed 2 bases, and the junction held 5 bases outside the gene matches. Recipients boosted at about 4 weeks or about 12 weeks are pooled. Findings and limits, study-wide: Spike-specific TCRs gained breadth and depth after people received two AZD1222 doses. At study baseline, merely more than 5 AZD1222 recipients were seropositive. Repertoire collection took place solely once the T cell response had peaked.

This specimen was peripheral blood, taken 28 days after the second AZD1222 dose. The clonotype originates from an adult who received the AZD1222 COVID-19 vaccine. This chain joins TRBV28 and TRBJ1-5; 10 nucleotides agree with TRBD1. CDR3 protein: CASIQTGGGNQPQHF. CDR3 bases: TGTGCCAGCATCCAGACAGGGGGCGGCAATCAGCCCCAGCATTTT.